The rows below give T cell receptor beta chains drawn from one sample of a study of blood T cell repertoires in COVID-19. The repertoire was sequenced with immunoSEQ multiplex PCR; TCRdb's copy has only in-frame clones and lacks some. The sample records 300,000 or so clones, around 84% being singletons. Sample: peripheral blood. Receptors originate from a man between 65 and 85 years old with acute or convalescent COVID-19. CDR3s include the opening cysteine and the closing phenylalanine or tryptophan. D genes are given only for firm matches. Some rows have no size entry. The others give once, few or many, or a class for an expanded clone.

>NA|TRBV30|TRBJ2-1|15|NA
CAWSLRAAHYNEQFF
TGTGCCTGGAGTTTGCGAGCGGCTCACTACAATGAGCAGTTCTTC
>NA|TRBV3-1/TRBV3-2|TRBJ1-1|15|TRBD1
CASSPAGQPNTEAFF
TGTGCCAGCAGCCCGGCGGGACAGCCGAACACTGAAGCTTTCTTT
>NA|TRBV6-4|TRBJ2-5|11|NA
CASINWETQYF
TGTGCCAGCATAAACTGGGAGACCCAGTACTTC
>NA|TRBV28|TRBJ2-7|11|NA
CASSERYEQYF
TGTGCCAGCTCTGAGAGGTACGAGCAGTACTTC
>NA|TRBV4-1|TRBJ2-2|16|NA
CASSQGRALSAGELFF
TGCGCCAGCAGCCAAGGGCGGGCCCTTTCCGCCGGGGAGCTGTTTTTT
>NA|TRBV30|TRBJ2-3|15|TRBD2
CAWSSPSGRTDTQYF
TGTGCCTGGAGTTCGCCTAGCGGGCGCACAGATACGCAGTATTTT
>NA|TRBV2|TRBJ1-5|13|NA
CASSEQGNQPQHF
TGTGCCAGCAGTGAACAGGGCAATCAGCCCCAGCATTTT
>NA|TRBV24-1|TRBJ2-5|17|TRBD2
CATSDFAGTSVQETQYF
TGTGCCACCAGTGATTTTGCTGGGACTAGCGTCCAAGAGACCCAGTACTTC
>NA|TRBV19|TRBJ1-1|15|NA
CASSIKPHAGTEAFF
TGTGCCAGTAGTATCAAACCTCACGCGGGTACTGAAGCTTTCTTT
>NA|TRBV28|TRBJ2-4|16|NA
CASSSDGILAKNIQYF
TGTGCCAGCAGCTCCGACGGGATTCTAGCCAAAAACATTCAGTACTTC
>few|TRBV19|TRBJ2-7|14|NA
CASRPAGRTYEQYF
TGTGCCAGTAGACCAGCGGGCCGAACCTACGAGCAGTACTTC
>NA|TRBV6-5|TRBJ2-2|15|TRBD1
CASSWGQGSTGELFF
TGTGCCAGCAGTTGGGGACAGGGGAGCACCGGGGAGCTGTTTTTT
>NA|TRBV18|TRBJ2-3|16|NA
CASSPAGRGGRDTQYF
TGTGCCAGCTCACCAGCGGGACGCGGTGGGCGGGACACGCAGTATTTT
>NA|TRBV5-6|TRBJ2-2|16|NA
CASTNGLYTNTGELFF
TGTGCCAGCACCAACGGACTGTATACGAACACCGGGGAGCTGTTTTTT
>NA|TRBV2|TRBJ2-1|14|NA
CASSESQVSNEQFF
TGTGCCAGCAGTGAAAGTCAGGTCTCAAATGAGCAGTTCTTC
>few|TRBV6-6|TRBJ1-5|15|NA
CASSSGQGINQPQHF
TGTGCCAGCAGCTCAGGGCAGGGAATCAACCAGCCCCAGCATTTT
>NA|TRBV18|TRBJ2-1|14|TRBD1
CASSPRGQSAEQFF
TGTGCCAGCTCACCCCGGGGACAGTCAGCAGAGCAGTTCTTC
>NA|TRBV30|TRBJ1-6|16|NA
CAWSVQGFSYNSPLHF
TGTGCCTGGAGTGTACAGGGCTTCTCCTATAATTCACCCCTCCACTTT
>once|TRBV19|TRBJ1-1|14|NA
CASRRANMNTEAFF
TGTGCCAGTAGGCGGGCGAACATGAACACTGAAGCTTTCTTT
>NA|TRBV12-3/TRBV12-4|TRBJ2-4|13|NA
CASEGLAKNIQYF
TGTGCCAGCGAAGGACTAGCCAAAAACATTCAGTACTTC
>NA|TRBV27|TRBJ2-1|14|TRBD1
CASSTGQGNNEQFF
TGTGCCAGCAGTACCGGACAGGGTAACAATGAGCAGTTCTTC
>NA|TRBV6-6|TRBJ1-5|15|TRBD1
CASSSTGASNQPQHF
TGTGCCAGCAGTTCGACAGGGGCTAGCAATCAGCCCCAGCATTTT
>NA|TRBV19|TRBJ1-5|15|NA
CASSILAAQGQPQHF
TGTGCCAGTAGTATCTTGGCAGCGCAGGGTCAGCCCCAGCATTTT
>NA|TRBV24-1|TRBJ2-5|16|NA
CATSDVIGPRGETQYF
TGTGCCACCAGTGATGTCATAGGCCCACGAGGGGAGACCCAGTACTTC
>NA|TRBV19|TRBJ2-3|15|TRBD2
CASGKGLGSTDTQYF
TGTGCCAGTGGGAAGGGACTAGGGAGCACAGATACGCAGTATTTT
>NA|TRBV2|TRBJ2-7|11|NA
CAGQKYYEQYF
TGTGCCGGGCAGAAGTACTACGAGCAGTACTTC
>NA|TRBV5-1|TRBJ2-2|15|TRBD1
CASSLAGTGTGELFF
TGCGCCAGCAGCTTGGCCGGGACAGGCACCGGGGAGCTGTTTTTT
>once|TRBV2|TRBJ1-1|14|NA
CASRDGPGYTEAFF
TGTGCCAGCAGAGATGGACCGGGATACACTGAAGCTTTCTTT
>NA|TRBV7-9|TRBJ2-7|14|NA
CASSLVGGGYEQYF
TGTGCCAGCAGCTTAGTGGGAGGGGGGTACGAGCAGTACTTC
>NA|TRBV7-9|TRBJ1-2|16|TRBD1
CASSSVPGQGSSGYTF
TGTGCCAGCAGCTCCGTTCCGGGACAGGGAAGCAGTGGCTACACCTTC